One sample yielded the 10 T cell receptor beta chains listed below, sequenced in a study of T cells after yellow fever vaccination. TCRdb ran MiXCR on the 5' RACE reads and lists one entry per CDR3 protein. The sample holds 100,000 to 150,000 distinct CDR3 sequences, about 7.4% seen once. The sequencing here drew on CD4+ T cells sorted from PBMCs, taken 10 days after the first yellow fever vaccination. These receptors all come from a man between 18 and 29 years old who received the YFV17D yellow fever vaccine.

In this sample, this clonotype turned up a few times. The chain uses TRBV29-1 and TRBJ1-3; tentative D call: TRBD1 (6 bases). V was trimmed by 7 bases and J by 7 bases, leaving 11 bases between them. Looked up from germline, CDR1 is SQVTM and CDR2 is ANQGSEA. CDR3 length: 11 residues. The CDR3: CSGRGANTIYF. DNA for the CDR3: TGCAGCGGCAGGGGAGCGAACACCATATATTTT.

This clonotype was seen ten or more times. The chain carries TRBV4-1 and TRBJ2-7, with D possibly TRBD2 on 5 matching bases. This CDR3 has 18 amino acids. Trimming removed 0 bases at V and 6 bases at J, with 24 bases between. Germline V lookup: CDR1 MGHRA, CDR2 YSYEKL. CDR3 DNA: TGCGCCAGCAGCCAAGACGTGATTAAGGCCCGGGGAACCGGCGAGCAGTACTTC. Residues: CASSQDVIKARGTGEQYF.

This clonotype has a count of ten or more. This chain uses TRBV28 with TRBJ1-5; D is ambiguous. V was cut by 3 bases and J by 3 bases, with 27 bases left in between. Germline V lookup: CDR1 MDHEN, CDR2 SYDVKM. The length of the CDR3 is 20 residues. CDR3 protein: CASSFGISGPRAPINQPQHF. CDR3 nucleotide sequence: TGTGCCAGCAGTTTTGGGATTAGTGGGCCCCGAGCCCCCATCAATCAGCCCCAGCATTTT.

This clonotype was seen ten or more times. The chain carries TRBV4-2 and TRBJ2-1; 8 bases map to TRBD1. Germline CDR1 reads LGHNA; CDR2 reads YNFKEQ. The CDR3 extends over 15 amino acids. The V and J ends lost 5 bases and 6 bases, in that order; junction bases with no gene match: 9. CDR3 coding DNA: TGTGCCAGCAGCTACGAGGGGACAGGTTCCAATGAGCAGTTCTTC. Translating gives CASSYEGTGSNEQFF.

This clonotype was counted between two and nine times. This chain uses TRBV20-1 with TRBJ1-5; no reliable D call. There are 16 residues in the CDR3. Per germline, CDR1 DFQATT and CDR2 SNEGSKA (reference sequence). V lost 6 bases and J 3 bases, leaving 21 bases between the germline ends. In DNA form, the CDR3 reads TGCAGTGCCCCAAATAGTGGGCTTAAGTTCAATCAGCCCCAGCATTTT. Amino acid sequence: CSAPNSGLKFNQPQHF.

This clonotype was seen many times. The chain couples TRBV3-1 to TRBJ2-2, with 8 bases fitting TRBD1. The germline V gene encodes CDR1 LGHDT and CDR2 YNNKEL (reference sequence). The CDR3 totals 17 residues. V was clipped by 1 base and J by 5 bases; unmatched bases: 9. The CDR3 protein is CASSQVGTGETTGELFF. The CDR3 DNA reads TGTGCCAGCAGCCAAGTCGGGACAGGAGAAACAACCGGGGAGCTGTTTTTT.

Only a few counts were recorded for this clonotype. The genes are TRBV19 and TRBJ1-1; 8 nucleotides align to TRBD1. Germline CDR1 is LNHDA and CDR2 is SQIVND (reference sequence). V lost 5 bases, J lost 3 bases, and 2 bases stayed unmatched. The CDR3 covers 13 residues. The CDR3 sequence: CASSADRDTEAFF. Here the CDR3 DNA reads TGTGCCAGTAGTGCGGACAGGGACACTGAAGCTTTCTTT. The whole variable domain, filled in from reference TRBV19 and TRBJ1-1, reads DGGITQSPKYLFRKEGQNVTLSCEQNLNHDAMYWYRQDPGQGLRLIYYSQIVNDFQKGDIAEGYSVSREKKESFPLTVTSAQKNPTAFYLCASSADRDTEAFFGQGTRLTVV.

At least ten counts were recorded for this clonotype. This CDR3 reads CASSTGPGQGPMGYGYTF. CDR3 sequence (DNA): TGTGCCAGCTCAACAGGACCGGGACAGGGCCCTATGGGCTATGGCTACACCTTC. The chain combines TRBV18 with TRBJ1-2; TRBD1 matches 9 bases. Unmatched junction bases numbered 17, after V lost 5 bases and J lost 4 bases. The CDR3 has 18 amino acids. Germline V gene data show CDR1 as KGHSH and CDR2 as LQKENI. The full variable domain, in which reference TRBV18 and TRBJ1-2 provide the parts outside the CDR3, is NAGVMQNPRHLVRRRGQEARLRCSPMKGHSHVYWYRQLPEEGLKFMVYLQKENIIDESGMPKERFSAEFPKEGPSILRIQQVVRGDSAAYFCASSTGPGQGPMGYGYTFGSGTRLTVV.

The CDR3 nucleotides are TGTGCCAGCAGTCCCGGGAACGTCTATAATTCACCCCTCCACTTT. As protein: CASSPGNVYNSPLHF. The chain couples TRBV12-3 or TRBV12-4 to TRBJ1-6; D is unclear. This CDR3 is 15 amino acids long. The V end was cut by 5 bases, the J end by 3 bases, with 11 bases between.

J is TRBJ1-6 and V is TRBV7-2; D is ambiguous. The V and J ends lost 4 bases and 7 bases respectively, with 5 bases between them. CDR1 is SGHTA and CDR2 is FQGNSA in the germline V gene. The CDR3 length is 12 residues. The CDR3 protein is CASSSRNSPLHF. CDR3 nucleotide sequence: TGTGCCAGCAGCTCAAGAAATTCACCCCTCCACTTT.